This TCR beta chain was retrieved from a study of identical twins. Through template switching, a universal primer site was introduced, and the cDNA contained unique molecular identifiers. One entry per CDR3 protein, called by TCRdb with MiXCR from the 5' RACE reads. The sample holds about 430,000 distinct CDR3 sequences, approximately 17% seen once. Regarding this clonotype: Its antigen is still unknown.

Study findings and constraints: One should note that invariant MAIT and iNKT cells could partly confound zero-insertion analyses. Beta out-of-frame sequences showed weaker excess sharing between twins.

The CDR3 consists of 16 residues. In germline, CDR1 is MNHEY, CDR2 SVGAGI. Between the trimmed V and J ends, which lost 0 bases and 1 base, there was a span of 9 bases. Sequenced sample: naive T cells sorted from blood. The receptor was isolated from a man in his fifties or sixties in good health. This rearrangement joins TRBV6-5 to TRBJ2-2; D not resolved. Here the CDR3 reads CASSYSRRLNTGELFF. The DNA for the CDR3 is TGTGCCAGCAGTTACTCTCGCAGGCTGAACACCGGGGAGCTGTTTTTT.